Below are 15 T cell receptor beta chains sequenced from a single sample in a study of blood T cells in healthy people across ages. A second about 7 to 11 cycle PCR used barcoded and J-beta primers. One entry per CDR3 protein, called by TCRdb with MiXCR from the 5' RACE reads. The sample has 1.6 million or so distinct CDR3 sequences, about 35% seen once. Specimen: blood. The receptors were sampled from a woman in her 30s in good health.

The gene calls are TRBV6-5 and TRBJ1-2, with D possibly matching TRBD1 (6 bases). Germline values: CDR1 MNHEY, CDR2 SVGAGI. V lost 0 bases and J lost 6, with 14 bases in between. This CDR3 comprises 15 residues. CDR3 nucleotide sequence: TGTGCCAGCAGTTACTCGGTTGGGAGGGACAATGGCTACACCTTC. Translation gives CASSYSVGRDNGYTF.

The V call is TRBV5-1, the J call TRBJ2-7; D possibly corresponds to TRBD1 (5 bases). The CDR3 is 14 residues long. V dropped 2 bases and J dropped 4 bases, with 13 bases sitting between them. In germline, CDR1 is SGHRS, CDR2 YFSETQ. The CDR3 coding sequence is TGCGCCAGCAGCTTTGAGACAGATTTTTACGAGCAGTACTTC. Protein sequence: CASSFETDFYEQYF.

A few counts support this clonotype. The V and J genes are TRBV10-3 and TRBJ2-3, with 9 bases identical to TRBD2. This CDR3 region has 16 residues. The junction had 13 bases not matched to a gene; V was cut back by 6 bases and J by 6 bases. Germline CDR1 reads ENHRY; CDR2 reads SYGVKD. DNA of the CDR3: TGTGCCATCAGGCCGGGACTAGCCAGGGTCTCGGATACGCAGTATTTT. This translates into CAIRPGLARVSDTQYF.

The chain uses TRBV19 and TRBJ1-5; D unclear. The germline V and J ends were trimmed by 3 bases and 4 bases, with 10 bases remaining between them. This CDR3 region has 14 residues. CDR1 is LNHDA and CDR2 is SQIVND in the germline V gene (reference sequence). DNA for the CDR3: TGTGCCAGTAGTATTACAGCGATAAATCAGCCCCAGCATTTT. It codes for CASSITAINQPQHF.

J is TRBJ1-5 and V is TRBV20-1; 11 bases are a match to TRBD1. Germline trimming cut 7 bases from V and 6 bases from J; bases unmatched to any gene: 8. Germline V gives CDR1 DFQATT, CDR2 SNEGSKA (reference sequence). The CDR3 is made up of 14 amino acids. As DNA, the CDR3 is TGCAGTGTATCGGACAGGGGGCGAGGTCAGCCCCAGCATTTT. It is translated as CSVSDRGRGQPQHF.

This clonotype was counted only a few times. The chain couples TRBV20-1 to TRBJ1-1; D not resolved. V lost 3 bases and J lost 5, with 16 bases in between. Germline lookup yields CDR1 DFQATT and CDR2 SNEGSKA (reference sequence). CDR3 length: 14 residues. The CDR3 sequence: CSASSPVVSTEAFF. The CDR3 DNA reads as TGCAGTGCTAGCTCCCCGGTAGTGTCGACTGAAGCTTTCTTT.

The chain joins TRBV5-5 to TRBJ1-2; D possibly corresponds to TRBD1 (5 bases). The germline gives CDR1 SGHKS, CDR2 YYEKEE (reference sequence). CDR3 length: 16 amino acids. Trimming stripped 1 base from V and 0 bases from J, with 13 bases between. CDR3 amino acids: CASSLLQDFANYGYTF. The CDR3 nucleotides are TGTGCCAGCAGCTTGTTACAGGACTTTGCTAACTATGGCTACACCTTC.

The chain is built from TRBV5-1 and TRBJ2-5, with D uncertain. CDR3 length: 13 amino acids. V was pared by 7 bases and J by 2 bases, with 12 bases between. Looked up from germline, CDR1 is SGHRS and CDR2 is YFSETQ. The CDR3 reads CASAPLNQETQYF. The CDR3 coding sequence is TGCGCCAGCGCTCCCCTCAATCAAGAGACCCAGTACTTC.

This chain connects TRBV27 to TRBJ2-1; the match to TRBD2 covers 10 bases. Germline CDR1 and CDR2: MNHEY and SMNVEV (reference sequence). The CDR3 spans 16 residues. The J segment lost 4 bases and the V segment lost 1 base, leaving 4 bases of the junction unmatched. The CDR3, as DNA: TGTGCCAGCAGTTTATGGGCTAGCGGGAGTTACAATGAGCAGTTCTTC. It is translated as CASSLWASGSYNEQFF.

The V call is TRBV27, the J call TRBJ2-1; D is tentatively TRBD1 or TRBD2 (5 bases each). CDR3 length equals 11 residues. The germline V gene has CDR1 MNHEY and CDR2 SMNVEV (reference sequence). The V and J ends lost 9 bases and 4 bases respectively, with 7 bases between them. This chain's CDR3 is CASWGYNEQFF. DNA for the CDR3: TGTGCCAGTTGGGGGTACAATGAGCAGTTCTTC.

This clonotype was picked up a small number of times. The V call is TRBV29-1, the J call TRBJ2-7; possibly TRBD1 for D (6 bases). The CDR3 runs to 14 residues. V gave up 3 bases and J gave up 6 bases, with 18 bases separating them. Germline V gives CDR1 SQVTM, CDR2 ANQGSEA. The CDR3 loop reads CSVDFRGESGEQYF. Written as DNA, the CDR3 is TGCAGCGTTGATTTCAGGGGAGAATCGGGCGAGCAGTACTTC.

Regarding this clonotype: Relative to the germline gene, one junction end is altered; a read error may explain this. This chain links TRBV27 with TRBJ2-3, with D unresolved. The CDR3 is 13 residues long. CDR1 and CDR2 (germline): MNHEY, SMNVEV (reference sequence). The CDR3 DNA is TGTGCCGGCAGCCTTAACAACGGAGATACGCAGTATTTT. It translates to CAGSLNNGDTQYF.

This clonotype showed up many times. J is TRBJ2-1 and V is TRBV29-1, with no clear D. V was trimmed by 7 bases and J by 9 bases, leaving 10 bases between them. CDR1 SQVTM and CDR2 ANQGSEA come from the germline V gene. The CDR3 extends over 10 amino acids. The CDR3 protein is CSALPGEQFF. The CDR3 nucleotides read TGCAGCGCCCTCCCGGGTGAGCAGTTCTTC.

As regards this clonotype: Germline is not matched at one junction end, which may reflect a read error. The CDR3 bases are TGTGCCGGCAGCCAAGAGGTAGAAGAGACCCAGTACTTC. Translation gives CAGSQEVEETQYF. The chain recombines TRBV4-2 with TRBJ2-5; no firm D call. CDR1 and CDR2 (germline): LGHNA, YNFKEQ. This CDR3 has 13 residues.

A remark on this clonotype: The missing conserved phenylalanine or tryptophan at the end of this CDR3 makes a read error likely. The chain carries TRBV6-5 and TRBJ1-1; tentative D call: TRBD1 (6 bases). Trimming removed 5 bases from V and 5 bases from J, with 18 bases in between. This CDR3 spans 15 amino acids. Germline V CDR1 and CDR2: MNHEY, SVGAGI. CDR3 coding DNA: TGTGCCAGCAGTGGCTCCAAGGGGGTCGGGACTGAAGCTTTCTGT. Amino acid sequence: CASSGSKGVGTEAFC.